This T cell receptor beta chain is drawn from a study of chemoradiotherapy in HPV16-positive cancers. General study points: Better recurrence-free survival went with HPV-responsive T-cell expansion in HPV16-positive patients.

Comments on this clone: The target antigen is unknown.

V was trimmed by 2 bases and J by 5 bases, leaving 9 bases between them. Germline CDR1 is SGHTA and CDR2 is FQGNSA. CDR3 length: 14 residues. Clones were read by immunoSEQ multiplex PCR, and TCRdb kept only the in-frame ones, dropping some. The sample shows thousands of clones, under 85% of them seen only once. The chain is built from TRBV7-2 and TRBJ1-4, with D uncertain. The source is a human donor with HPV-associated anogenital cancer. The sample was tumor tissue, taken from a patient who underwent chemoradiotherapy. CDR3 nucleotides: TGTGCCAGCAGCTTATTCGGAGTCAATGAAAAACTGTTTTTT. It is translated as CASSLFGVNEKLFF. Variable domain in full (rest from reference TRBV7-2 and TRBJ1-4): GAGVSQSPSNKVTEKGKDVELRCDPISGHTALYWYRQSLGQGLEFLIYFQGNSAPDKSGLPSDRFSAERTGGSVSTLTIQRTQQEDSAVYLCASSLFGVNEKLFFGSGTQLSVL.